This is a list of T cell receptor beta chains from one sample in a study of cytomegalovirus exposure and HLA in healthy donors. Assay used: immunoSEQ multiplex PCR; TCRdb lists only in-frame clones, some missing. Altogether 90,000 to 130,000 clones are present, around 78% being singletons, with the ten largest covering under 1.5%. Sequencing used PBMCs. The source is a woman under 40 in good health and CMV-seronegative. Each CDR3 is given with its conserved first and last residue. A D gene is named only where the DNA matches it firmly. Where a row states a size, it is once, few, many or the class of an expanded clone; other rows omit it.

v_gene	j_gene	abundance	d_gene	CDR3nt	CDR3aa
TRBV25-1	TRBJ1-2	-	-	TGTGCCAGCAGGCCTGAACCCCCGGGGGTCGGCTACACCTTC	CASRPEPPGVGYTF
TRBV7-6	TRBJ2-1	-	-	TGTGCCAGCAGCTTCGGCAATGAGCAGTTCTTC	CASSFGNEQFF
TRBV6-5	TRBJ2-5	-	-	TGTGCCAGCAGTGGGGGGGGCCGAGAGACCCAGTACTTC	CASSGGGRETQYF
TRBV13	TRBJ2-5	-	TRBD1	TGTGCCAGCAGCTTAAAGGCGACAGGGGGGTTGAGGCAGTACTTC	CASSLKATGGLRQYF
TRBV19	TRBJ1-2	-	-	TGTGCCAGTAGTATAAGAGGTCAGGGCGCTGGCTACACCTTC	CASSIRGQGAGYTF
TRBV9	TRBJ2-7	-	TRBD2	TGTGCCAGCAGCGCCGGAGCGGGGGGGGTTTACGAGCAGTACTTC	CASSAGAGGVYEQYF
TRBV11-2	TRBJ1-2	-	-	TGTGCCAGCAGGGATTTGCCGACAGGAGGTGGCTACACCTTC	CASRDLPTGGGYTF
TRBV6-4	TRBJ1-1	many	TRBD1	TGTGCCAGCAGAGGGACAGGGAAGAACACTGAAGCTTTCTTT	CASRGTGKNTEAFF
TRBV4-3	TRBJ2-5	-	-	TGCGCCAGCAGCCAGGGGGCGGGGGCCCGACAAGAGACCCAGTACTTC	CASSQGAGARQETQYF
TRBV28	TRBJ1-1	-	-	TGTGCCAGCAGTTTATTATCCCGACAGAGCCCCTTCTTT	CASSLLSRQSPFF
TRBV28	TRBJ1-6	-	-	TGTGCCAGCAGTTTACAGAGTCAGGTCTATAGTTCACCCCTCCACTTT	CASSLQSQVYSSPLHF
TRBV5-6	TRBJ2-5	-	-	TGTGCCAGCAGCTTGTCAGGGCCAGAGACCCAGTACTTC	CASSLSGPETQYF
TRBV9	TRBJ1-4	once	TRBD1	TGTGCCAGCAGCGTCACAGGGGGCGGTGGCGAAAAACTGTTTTTT	CASSVTGGGGEKLFF
TRBV7-2	TRBJ1-2	-	-	TGTGCCAGCAGCCCAGACAGAGACTATGGCTACACCTTC	CASSPDRDYGYTF
TRBV4-2	TRBJ2-5	-	TRBD2	TGTGCCAGCAGCCAAGGTACGACTAGCGGGAGGGAGAAGCGGGAGACCCAGTACTTC	CASSQGTTSGREKRETQYF
TRBV6-4	TRBJ2-1	many	TRBD1	TGTGCCAGCAGTGACGGGACAGGGGGCAATGAGCAGTTCTTC	CASSDGTGGNEQFF
TRBV27	TRBJ1-2	once	-	TGTGCCAGCAGGGCAGGGGACTATGGCTACACCTTC	CASRAGDYGYTF
TRBV19	TRBJ1-5	-	-	TGTGCCAGCCGGACACCGCAAGGGCCCCAGCATTTT	CASRTPQGPQHF
TRBV6-1	TRBJ1-1	-	-	TGTGCCAGCGGGAGGACCCAGTATGAAGCTTTCTTT	CASGRTQYEAFF
TRBV4-1	TRBJ1-4	-	-	TGCGCCAGCAGCCAAGATCTTAACTGGCAGGGTGAAAAACTGTTTTTT	CASSQDLNWQGEKLFF
TRBV27	TRBJ2-7	-	-	TGTGCCAGCAGTTCTCGGGGGACCGAGCAGTACTTC	CASSSRGTEQYF
TRBV7-2	TRBJ1-6	-	TRBD1	TGTGCCAGCAGCTCGACAGGGGAATCACCCCTCCACTTT	CASSSTGESPLHF
TRBV4-3	TRBJ2-1	-	-	TGCGCCAGCAGCCAATTGACGGGAGCGTCGTCATACGAGCAGTTCTTC	CASSQLTGASSYEQFF
TRBV29-1	TRBJ2-7	-	-	TGCAGCGTTGCTGGGTTACTAACCTACGAGCAGTACTTC	CSVAGLLTYEQYF
TRBV5-4	TRBJ2-4	-	TRBD1	TGTGCCAGCAGCTTGACAGGGGACAGTATAGCCAAAAACATTCAGTACTTC	CASSLTGDSIAKNIQYF
TRBV7-3	TRBJ2-5	-	TRBD2	TGTGCCAGCAGCTCCAGCGGGACGGAGACCCAGTACTTC	CASSSSGTETQYF